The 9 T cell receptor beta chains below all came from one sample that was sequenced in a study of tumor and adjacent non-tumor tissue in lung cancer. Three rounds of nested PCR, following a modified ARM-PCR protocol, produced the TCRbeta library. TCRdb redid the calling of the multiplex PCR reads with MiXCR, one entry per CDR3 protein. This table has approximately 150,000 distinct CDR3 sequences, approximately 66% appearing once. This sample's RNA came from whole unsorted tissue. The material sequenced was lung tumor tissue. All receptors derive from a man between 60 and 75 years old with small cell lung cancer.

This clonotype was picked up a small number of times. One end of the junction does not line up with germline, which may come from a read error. The CDR3 protein is CASSLVGQGYDEQFF. CDR3 DNA sequence: TGTGCCAGCAGCTTAGTAGGTCAGGGCTACGATGAGCAGTTCTTC. V gene TRBV11-2 combines with J gene TRBJ2-1; perhaps TRBD1 as D (5 bases). Germline-derived CDR1 and CDR2 are SGHAT and FQNNGV. The CDR3 is 15 residues long.

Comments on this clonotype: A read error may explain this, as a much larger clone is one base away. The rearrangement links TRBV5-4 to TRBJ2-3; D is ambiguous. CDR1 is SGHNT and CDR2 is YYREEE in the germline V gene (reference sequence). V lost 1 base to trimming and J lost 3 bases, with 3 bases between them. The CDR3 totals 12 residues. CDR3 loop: CASSLNTDTQYF. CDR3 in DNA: TGTGCCAGCAGCTTGAATACAGATACGCAGTATTTT.

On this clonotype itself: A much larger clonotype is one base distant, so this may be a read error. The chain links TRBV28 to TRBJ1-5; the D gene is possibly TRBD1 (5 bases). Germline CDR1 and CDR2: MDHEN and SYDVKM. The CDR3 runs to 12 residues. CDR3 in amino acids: CASDSSNQSQHF. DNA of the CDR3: TGTGCCAGCGACAGCTCGAATCAGTCCCAGCATTTT.

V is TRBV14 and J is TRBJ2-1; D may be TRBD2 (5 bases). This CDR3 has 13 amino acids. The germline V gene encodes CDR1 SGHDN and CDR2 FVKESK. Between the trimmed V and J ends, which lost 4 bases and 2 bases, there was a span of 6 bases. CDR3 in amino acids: CASSPSTYNEQFF. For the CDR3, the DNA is TGTGCCAGCAGCCCTAGCACCTACAATGAGCAGTTCTTC.

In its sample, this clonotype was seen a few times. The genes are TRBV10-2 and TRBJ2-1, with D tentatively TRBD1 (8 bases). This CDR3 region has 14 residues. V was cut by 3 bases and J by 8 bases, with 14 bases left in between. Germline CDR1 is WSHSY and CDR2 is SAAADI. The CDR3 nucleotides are TGCGCCAGCAGTGAAAGACAGGGGAGGGATGAGCAGTTCTTC. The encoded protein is CASSERQGRDEQFF.

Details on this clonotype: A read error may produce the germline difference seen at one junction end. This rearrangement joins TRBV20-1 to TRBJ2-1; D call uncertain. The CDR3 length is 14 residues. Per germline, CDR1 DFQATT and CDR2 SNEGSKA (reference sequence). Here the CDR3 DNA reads TGCAATGCTCCGTTGAATCCCTCCTACAATGAGCAGTTCTTC. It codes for CNAPLNPSYNEQFF.

CDR3 DNA: TGTGCCAGCAGTTTAGTGGGACTAGCGATCGGCAGGGAGCTGTTTTTT. This codes for CASSLVGLAIGRELFF. The chain has TRBV12-3 or TRBV12-4 and TRBJ2-2, with TRBD2 matching over 10 bases. The CDR3 consists of 16 residues. J lost 9 bases, V lost 1 base, and 8 bases had no gene match.

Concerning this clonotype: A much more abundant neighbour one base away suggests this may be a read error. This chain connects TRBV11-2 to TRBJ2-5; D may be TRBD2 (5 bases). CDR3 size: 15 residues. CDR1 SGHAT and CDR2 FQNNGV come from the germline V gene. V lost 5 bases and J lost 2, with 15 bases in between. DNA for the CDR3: TGTGCCAGCAGCCGAGGGAACAGCGCGCAAGAGACCCAGTACTTC. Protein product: CASSRGNSAQETQYF.

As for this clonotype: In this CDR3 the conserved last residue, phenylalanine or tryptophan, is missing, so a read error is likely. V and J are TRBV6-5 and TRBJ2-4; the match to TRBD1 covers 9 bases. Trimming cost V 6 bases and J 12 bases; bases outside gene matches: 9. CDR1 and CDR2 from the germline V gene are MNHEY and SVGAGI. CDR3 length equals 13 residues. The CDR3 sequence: CASSGGTGRAQYL. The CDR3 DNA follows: TGTGCCAGCAGCGGGGGGACAGGGAGGGCTCAGTACTTA.